This is a list of T cell receptor beta chains from one sample in a study of T cells after yellow fever vaccination. TCRdb analysed the 5' RACE reads with MiXCR anew, one entry per CDR3 protein. The sample comprises around 360,000 distinct CDR3 sequences, around 10% of which are singletons, and around 18% rests with the top ten. The starting material was PBMCs, obtained on the day of the first yellow fever vaccination. Source of these receptors: a man aged 18 to 35 who received the YFV17D yellow fever vaccine. CDR3s include the opening cysteine and the closing phenylalanine or tryptophan. D genes are given only for firm matches. Clone size is given for some rows only: seen once, a few or many times, or a class if the clone is expanded.

V gene: TRBV9; J gene: TRBJ2-3; clone size: few; D gene: NA; CDR3 DNA: TGTGCCAGCAGCTCGTACCGGGACTCGGGAGATACGCAGTATTTT; CDR3 protein: CASSSYRDSGDTQYF
V gene: TRBV5-5; J gene: TRBJ2-1; clone size: NA; D gene: NA; CDR3 DNA: TGTGCCAGCCCGTACGGGCTGGGGGATTATGAGCAGTTCTTC; CDR3 protein: CASPYGLGDYEQFF
V gene: TRBV7-9; J gene: TRBJ1-1; clone size: NA; D gene: TRBD1; CDR3 DNA: TGTGCCAGCAGCTACCGGACAGGCCGAAAGGGGAACACTGAAGCTTTCTTT; CDR3 protein: CASSYRTGRKGNTEAFF
V gene: TRBV12-3/TRBV12-4; J gene: TRBJ2-5; clone size: NA; D gene: NA; CDR3 DNA: TGTGCCAGCAGTTTAGGAAAGGGGCAAGAGACCCAGTACTTC; CDR3 protein: CASSLGKGQETQYF
V gene: TRBV4-2; J gene: TRBJ2-2; clone size: once; D gene: TRBD1; CDR3 DNA: TGTGCCAGCAGCCAACTGCCGACAGGGTCGTACGCGAACACCGGGGAGCTGTTTTTT; CDR3 protein: CASSQLPTGSYANTGELFF
V gene: TRBV6-2/TRBV6-3; J gene: TRBJ2-7; clone size: few; D gene: NA; CDR3 DNA: TGTGCCAGCGGTAGGGGACCCGAGGAGTACTTC; CDR3 protein: CASGRGPEEYF
V gene: TRBV3-1; J gene: TRBJ1-2; clone size: few; D gene: NA; CDR3 DNA: TGTGCCAGCAGCCACTTACGGGCAGGGTCAGTGGGATATGGCTACACCTTC; CDR3 protein: CASSHLRAGSVGYGYTF
V gene: TRBV29-1; J gene: TRBJ1-1; clone size: NA; D gene: TRBD1; CDR3 DNA: TGCAGCGTACAACAGGGGCCAAGGAGCACTGAAGCTTTCTTT; CDR3 protein: CSVQQGPRSTEAFF
V gene: TRBV4-1; J gene: TRBJ2-5; clone size: NA; D gene: TRBD2; CDR3 DNA: TGCGCCAGCAGCCTCAGGACTAGCGGGGGGTTGCAAGAGACCCAGTACTTC; CDR3 protein: CASSLRTSGGLQETQYF
V gene: TRBV5-4; J gene: TRBJ2-6; clone size: NA; D gene: NA; CDR3 DNA: TGTGCCAGCAGCTTGGATTCGACTGGTGGGGCCAACGTCCTGACTTTC; CDR3 protein: CASSLDSTGGANVLTF
V gene: TRBV12-3/TRBV12-4; J gene: TRBJ1-1; clone size: NA; D gene: TRBD1; CDR3 DNA: TGTGCCAGCAGGACAGGGGAAACGAGGAACACTGAAGCTTTCTTT; CDR3 protein: CASRTGETRNTEAFF
V gene: TRBV20-1; J gene: TRBJ2-3; clone size: many; D gene: NA; CDR3 DNA: TGCAGTGCTGGACTAACTCGAACAGATACGCAGTATTTT; CDR3 protein: CSAGLTRTDTQYF
V gene: TRBV5-1; J gene: TRBJ1-4; clone size: NA; D gene: NA; CDR3 DNA: TGCGCCAGCAGCTTGTTTGCCGGAGGGAATGAAAAACTGTTTTTT; CDR3 protein: CASSLFAGGNEKLFF
V gene: TRBV18; J gene: TRBJ2-2; clone size: NA; D gene: TRBD2; CDR3 DNA: TGTGCCAGCTCATTCGGACTAGCGGGATTAAACACCTGGGAGCTGTTTTTT; CDR3 protein: CASSFGLAGLNTWELFF
V gene: TRBV7-9; J gene: TRBJ2-5; clone size: few; D gene: TRBD1; CDR3 DNA: TGTGCCAGCAGCTTACTAGGGGGCGGCGGAGGAGGAGAGACCCAGTACTTC; CDR3 protein: CASSLLGGGGGGETQYF
V gene: TRBV4-1; J gene: TRBJ1-1; clone size: NA; D gene: NA; CDR3 DNA: TGCGCCAGCAGCCAACACACAGGGAAGGCTACGGACGCTTTCTTT; CDR3 protein: CASSQHTGKATDAFF
V gene: TRBV30; J gene: TRBJ1-2; clone size: NA; D gene: NA; CDR3 DNA: TGTGCCTGGACCCCGGGAGCTAATGGCTACACCTTC; CDR3 protein: CAWTPGANGYTF
V gene: TRBV4-1; J gene: TRBJ2-2; clone size: NA; D gene: TRBD2; CDR3 DNA: TGCGCCAGCAGCCACGGACTAGCGGGGCCTAACACCGGGGAGCTGTTTTTT; CDR3 protein: CASSHGLAGPNTGELFF
V gene: TRBV14; J gene: TRBJ2-3; clone size: NA; D gene: TRBD1; CDR3 DNA: TGTGCCAGCAGCCAGTTAACAGGGGCCGATCGTCGCACAGATACGCAGTATTTT; CDR3 protein: CASSQLTGADRRTDTQYF
V gene: TRBV18; J gene: TRBJ2-5; clone size: few; D gene: NA; CDR3 DNA: TGTGCCAGCTCACCACCCGGGGCTACCCGAGAGACCCAGTACTTC; CDR3 protein: CASSPPGATRETQYF
V gene: TRBV5-1; J gene: TRBJ2-2; clone size: many; D gene: NA; CDR3 DNA: TGCGCCAGCAGCTTGGGACAAAACACCGGGGAGCTGTTTTTT; CDR3 protein: CASSLGQNTGELFF
V gene: TRBV7-9; J gene: TRBJ2-3; clone size: NA; D gene: TRBD1; CDR3 DNA: TGTGCCAGCAGACTGGGACAGACCACAGATACGCAGTATTTT; CDR3 protein: CASRLGQTTDTQYF
V gene: TRBV29-1; J gene: TRBJ1-3; clone size: NA; D gene: NA; CDR3 DNA: TGCAGCGTTGGGCGTGGAAACACCATATATTTT; CDR3 protein: CSVGRGNTIYF